This TCR beta chain originates from a study of blood T cell repertoires in COVID-19. Sequenced by immunoSEQ multiplex PCR; TCRdb stores in-frame clones only, minus some. The sample yields under 250,000 clones, over 75% seen once. This CDR3 comprises 15 residues. The germline CDR1 and CDR2 sequences are SGDLS and YYNGEE. Between the trimmed V and J ends, which lost 4 bases and 5 bases, there was a span of 18 bases. The specimen was PBMCs or T cells enriched from blood (not recorded which). The clonotype originates from a woman younger than 35 in a cohort exposed to, infected with or recovered from COVID-19 (not recorded which). The rearrangement uses TRBV9 and TRBJ2-5; maybe TRBD2 (6 bases). CDR3 region: CASSSRDFRTETQYF. The CDR3 DNA is TGTGCCAGCAGCTCCCGGGACTTCAGGACGGAGACCCAGTACTTC.